These 25 T cell receptor beta chains share one sample of origin, sequenced in a study of Tregs in tolerant kidney transplant recipients. TCRdb's table, derived via immunoSEQ multiplex PCR, lists solely in-frame clones and lacks some. The sample lists under 80,000 clones, 80% to 90% occurring once. The input for sequencing was Tregs from blood, taken before the transplant. All receptors come from a human donor who received a combined kidney and bone marrow transplant.

The rearrangement links TRBV11-2 to TRBJ1-3; 10 bases fit TRBD1. This CDR3 contains 15 residues. V lost 3 bases, J lost 2 bases, and 1 base stayed unmatched. Germline assignment: CDR1 SGHAT and CDR2 FQNNGV. CDR3 sequence reads: CASSLGQGPGNTIYF. The CDR3 DNA sequence: TGTGCCAGCAGCTTGGGACAGGGGCCTGGAAACACCATATATTTT.

This clone was found a few times. A read error may produce the germline difference seen at one junction end. The gene calls are TRBV4-3 and TRBJ2-5; 10 nucleotides match TRBD1. The CDR3 runs 16 residues. Germline CDR1 LGHNA, CDR2 YSLEER. In nucleotides, the CDR3 is TGCGCCGGCAGCCAAGAAGGGACAGGGGTCTCAGAGACCCAGTACTTC. The encoded protein is CAGSQEGTGVSETQYF.

The V gene is TRBV19, the J gene TRBJ2-3, with TRBD2 matching 13 bases. The V segment lost 5 bases and the J segment 5 bases; nucleotides outside the gene matches: 10. This CDR3 contains 17 residues. Germline CDR1 is LNHDA and CDR2 is SQIVND (reference sequence). CDR3 nucleotide sequence: TGTGCCAGTAGTCGCACTAGCGGGGGGGCCTCGGGAGATACGCAGTATTTT. Translated, it gives CASSRTSGGASGDTQYF.

V gene TRBV9 combines with J gene TRBJ2-2; 11 bases map to TRBD2. CDR1 and CDR2 from the germline V gene are SGDLS and YYNGEE. Germline trimming cut 1 base from V and 5 bases from J; bases unmatched to any gene: 4. The length of the CDR3 is 16 residues. The CDR3 bases are TGTGCCAGCAGCGTATACCTAGCGGGAGGTACCGGGGAGCTGTTTTTT. This translates into CASSVYLAGGTGELFF.

The chain employs TRBV7-2 and TRBJ2-1; no reliable D call. The germline gives CDR1 SGHTA, CDR2 FQGNSA. The CDR3 length is 15 residues. V lost 0 bases to trimming and J lost 0 bases, with 6 bases between them. The CDR3 is CASSLASRSYNEQFF. The CDR3 DNA is TGTGCCAGCAGCTTAGCTAGCCGCTCCTACAATGAGCAGTTCTTC.

The rearrangement joins TRBV28 to TRBJ1-5; perhaps TRBD1 as D (5 bases). Trimming took 5 bases from V and 1 from J, leaving 15 bases between them. The CDR3 sequence is 16 residues long. The germline V gene encodes CDR1 MDHEN and CDR2 SYDVKM. The DNA of the CDR3 is TGTGCCAGCAGTCCCCGGGGGGAGGGAAGCAATCAGCCCCAGCATTTT. Residues: CASSPRGEGSNQPQHF. The whole variable domain, filled in from reference TRBV28 and TRBJ1-5, reads DVKVTQSSRYLVKRTGEKVFLECVQDMDHENMFWYRQDPGLGLRLIYFSYDVKMKEKGDIPEGYSVSREKKERFSLILESASTNQTSMYLCASSPRGEGSNQPQHFGDGTRLSIL.

This clone appeared once. The rearrangement uses TRBV2 and TRBJ1-6; possible D gene TRBD1, 6 bases. V was pared by 10 bases and J by 4 bases, with 20 bases between. CDR1 is SNHLY, CDR2 FYNNEI, per germline. CDR3 length: 16 residues. The CDR3 region has the DNA TGTGCCACCACGGGCAGGGGCCGTTTATATAATTCACCCCTCCACTTT. This sequence encodes CATTGRGRLYNSPLHF.

This clone has just one count. V usage is TRBV19 and J usage is TRBJ2-5; possible D gene TRBD1, 5 bases. CDR1 LNHDA and CDR2 SQIVND come from the germline V gene (reference sequence). V was cut by 3 bases and J by 5 bases, with 13 bases left in between. The CDR3 sequence is 14 residues long. This CDR3 is CASSIAGSRETQYF. The CDR3 coding sequence is TGTGCCAGTAGTATTGCAGGGTCAAGGGAGACCCAGTACTTC.

The chain has TRBV5-4 and TRBJ1-1, with D unresolved. The length of the CDR3 is 15 residues. The V end lost 4 bases, the J end lost 1 base, and 14 bases lay between the germline ends. Germline V gene lookup returns CDR1 SGHNT and CDR2 YYREEE (reference sequence). The DNA for the CDR3 is TGTGCCAGCAGCCGTCGTAGGGAGGGGAACACTGAAGCTTTCTTT. This codes for CASSRRREGNTEAFF.

V usage is TRBV7-9 and J usage is TRBJ2-3, with D perhaps matching TRBD1 (6 bases). This CDR3 has 14 amino acids. Trimming stripped 3 bases from V and 6 bases from J, with 13 bases between. Germline CDR1 reads SEHNR; CDR2 reads FQNEAQ (reference sequence). Here the CDR3 DNA reads TGTGCCAGCAGCTTCCAGGGGAGTAGGGATACGCAGTATTTT. Encoded protein: CASSFQGSRDTQYF. The complete variable domain, with remaining parts taken from reference TRBV7-9 and TRBJ2-3, reads DTGVSQNPRHKITKRGQNVTFRCDPISEHNRLYWYRQTLGQGPEFLTYFQNEAQLEKSRLLSDRFSAERPKGSFSTLEIQRTEQGDSAMYLCASSFQGSRDTQYFGPGTRLTVL.

CDR3 sequence reads: CASSFSDGGGTDTQYF. CDR3 nucleotides: TGTGCCAGCAGCTTCTCGGATGGCGGGGGGACAGATACGCAGTATTTT. This chain connects TRBV5-6 to TRBJ2-3; 8 nucleotides agree with TRBD2. J gave up 3 bases and V 2 bases, and 8 bases lay outside the gene matches. Germline V lookup: CDR1 SGHDT, CDR2 YYEEEE. This CDR3 is built from 16 residues.

The chain couples TRBV6-1 to TRBJ1-4; unclear D gene. Between the trimmed V and J ends, which lost 6 bases and 8 bases, there was a span of 10 bases. The CDR3 loop spans 12 amino acids. CDR1 is MNHNS and CDR2 is SASEGT in the germline V gene. The CDR3: CASRGSPEKLFF. The CDR3 bases are TGTGCCAGCAGGGGTTCACCCGAAAAACTGTTTTTT.

The chain carries TRBV15 and TRBJ1-1, with D unclear. V lost 1 base, J lost 1 base, and 7 bases lay in between. The length of the CDR3 is 14 residues. Germline CDR1 LNHNV, CDR2 YYDKDF (reference sequence). The CDR3 loop reads CATSRVGANTEAFF. The CDR3 region has the DNA TGTGCCACCAGCAGAGTAGGCGCGAACACTGAAGCTTTCTTT.

The chain combines TRBV19 with TRBJ2-1, with 11 bases aligning to TRBD1. The CDR3 contains 14 residues. J gave up 8 bases and V 7 bases, and 7 bases lay outside the gene matches. From germline, CDR1 is LNHDA and CDR2 SQIVND (reference sequence). CDR3 in amino acids: CASKGGQGADEQFF. The CDR3 DNA follows: TGTGCCAGTAAGGGAGGACAGGGGGCGGATGAGCAGTTCTTC.

The V and J genes are TRBV5-6 and TRBJ2-5; D is ambiguous. V gave up 1 base and J gave up 2 bases, with 6 bases separating them. The CDR3 is 13 amino acids. Germline V gene lookup returns CDR1 SGHDT and CDR2 YYEEEE. The DNA for the CDR3 is TGTGCCAGCAGCTTGCTATCGCAAGAGACCCAGTACTTC. Residues: CASSLLSQETQYF. Full variable domain (outside the CDR3, taken from reference TRBV5-6 and TRBJ2-5): DAGVTQSPTHLIKTRGQQVTLRCSPKSGHDTVSWYQQALGQGPQFIFQYYEEEERQRGNFPDRFSGHQFPNYSSELNVNALLLGDSALYLCASSLLSQETQYFGPGTRLLVL.

The V call is TRBV4-2, the J call TRBJ1-6, with D unresolved. CDR3 length: 17 residues. Germline CDR1 and CDR2: LGHNA and YNFKEQ. V was shortened by 0 bases and J by 4 bases, with 13 bases between the two germline ends. As DNA, the CDR3 is TGTGCCAGCAGCCAAGATCTACGAGGACCATATAATTCACCCCTCCACTTT. Its translation: CASSQDLRGPYNSPLHF.

The rearrangement uses TRBV28 and TRBJ2-5, with 10 bases fitting TRBD1. Per the germline V gene, CDR1 is MDHEN and CDR2 is SYDVKM. J was trimmed by 2 bases and V by 3 bases; bases with no gene match: 3. This CDR3 contains 15 residues. Here the CDR3 DNA reads TGTGCCAGCAGTTTGACAGGGGGCGTTCAAGAGACCCAGTACTTC. Its translation: CASSLTGGVQETQYF.

This chain links TRBV30 with TRBJ1-2; 7 bases are a match to TRBD1. Per germline, CDR1 GTSNPN and CDR2 SVGIG (reference sequence). Trimming took 4 bases from V and 5 from J; bases not matched to a gene: 4. CDR3 length: 12 residues. The CDR3 is CAWIGQDYGYTF. The CDR3 DNA follows: TGTGCCTGGATCGGACAGGATTATGGCTACACCTTC.

The CDR3 DNA reads TGTGCCAGCAGTTACTATCGGACAGGCGTGAACACTGAAGCTTTCTTT. Translation gives CASSYYRTGVNTEAFF. This chain joins TRBV6-6 and TRBJ1-1; TRBD1 aligns across 7 bases. V lost 1 base to trimming and J lost 0 bases; unmatched junction nucleotides: 5. Germline V lookup: CDR1 MNHNY, CDR2 SVGAGI (reference sequence). CDR3 length equals 16 residues.

The chain couples TRBV9 to TRBJ2-1; D unresolved. The CDR3 consists of 16 residues. The germline V gene has CDR1 SGDLS and CDR2 YYNGEE. V lost 1 base and J 5 bases, leaving 16 bases between the germline ends. The CDR3 region has the DNA TGTGCCAGCAGCGTACGCCCCTTTAGTTCCCACAATGAGCAGTTCTTC. It is translated as CASSVRPFSSHNEQFF.

The V call is TRBV5-1, the J call TRBJ1-2; D may be TRBD1 (6 bases). With 2 bases removed from V and 6 bases from J, the gap between germline ends came to 14 bases. The CDR3 loop spans 14 amino acids. The germline V gene encodes CDR1 SGHRS and CDR2 YFSETQ. In nucleotides, the CDR3 is TGCGCCAGCAGCTTCGCCTTGGGGGGCGATGGCTACACCTTC. Translating gives CASSFALGGDGYTF. The full variable domain, rest sourced from reference TRBV5-1 and TRBJ1-2, is KAGVTQTPRYLIKTRGQQVTLSCSPISGHRSVSWYQQTPGQGLQFLFEYFSETQRNKGNFPGRFSGRQFSNSRSEMNVSTLELGDSALYLCASSFALGGDGYTFGSGTRLTVV.

The chain combines TRBV5-1 with TRBJ1-2; tentatively, D is TRBD1 (6 bases). Germline loops: CDR1 SGHRS, CDR2 YFSETQ. Between the trimmed V and J ends, which lost 4 bases and 5 bases, there was a span of 18 bases. The CDR3 consists of 15 residues. The CDR3 coding sequence is TGCGCCAGCAGCGAAACACAGGGCTTGTCGTATGGCTACACCTTC. Amino acid sequence: CASSETQGLSYGYTF.

This clone was counted only a few times. The rearrangement uses TRBV5-4 and TRBJ1-4; TRBD1 is a possible D gene (5 bases). Trimming took off 8 bases at V and 8 bases at J, with 25 bases between the two ends. CDR3 length equals 16 residues. Germline CDR1 is SGHNT and CDR2 is YYREEE (reference sequence). In nucleotides, the CDR3 is TGTGCCAGAAGCCCAACACCCGACAGTGACGAAGAAAAACTGTTTTTT. Its protein is CARSPTPDSDEEKLFF.

The chain uses TRBV29-1 and TRBJ1-1, with a weak D call TRBD1 (5 bases). CDR1 is SQVTM and CDR2 is ANQGSEA in the germline V gene. This CDR3 has 17 amino acids. V was cut by 4 bases and J by 0 bases, with 21 bases left in between. The CDR3 protein is CSVGVNRAGRVNTEAFF. The CDR3 DNA follows: TGCAGCGTTGGGGTAAACCGGGCCGGCAGGGTGAACACTGAAGCTTTCTTT.

This chain connects TRBV6-5 to TRBJ2-7; tentative D call: TRBD2 (6 bases). V dropped 3 bases and J dropped 6 bases, with 12 bases sitting between them. From germline, CDR1 is MNHEY and CDR2 SVGAGI. There are 13 residues in the CDR3. The CDR3 protein is CASSYRAGGEQYF. The CDR3 nucleotides read TGTGCCAGCAGTTATCGCGCCGGGGGCGAGCAGTACTTC.